These T cell receptor beta chains were read from a single sample in a study of blood T cell repertoires in COVID-19. TCRdb's copy holds only in-frame clones and misses some; the assay was immunoSEQ multiplex PCR. The sample contains some 230,000 clones, 84% of which appear only once. Specimen: peripheral blood. The source of these receptors is a woman aged 60-75 years who had recovered from COVID-19. Both conserved end residues are part of each CDR3. The order of the fields is J gene, V gene, clone size, CDR3 protein. Some rows have no size entry. The others give once, few or many, or a class for an expanded clone.

TRBJ2-7	TRBV14	once	CASSLLSGGAYEQYF
TRBJ1-2	TRBV7-9	NA	CASNLMWGGQESGYTF
TRBJ2-5	TRBV6-5	NA	CASIRGETQYF
TRBJ1-3	TRBV11-2	NA	CASSPSGNTIYF
TRBJ1-5	TRBV13	NA	CASSFGRGDQPQHF
TRBJ2-3	TRBV2	NA	CASSDHRGTDTQYF
TRBJ1-1	TRBV19	NA	CATHRGPDTEAFF
TRBJ1-1	TRBV3-1/TRBV3-2	NA	CASKDRGMNTEAFF
TRBJ2-7	TRBV18	NA	CASSPPGQRDIYEQYF
TRBJ2-7	TRBV9	many	CASSVGHSSYEQYF
TRBJ2-3	TRBV7-3	NA	CASSLRGSGGLHTDTQYF
TRBJ1-2	TRBV28	NA	CASSPRQGAPLKGYTF
TRBJ2-3	TRBV5-4	NA	CASSSGTADTQYF
TRBJ1-2	TRBV6-5	NA	CASSYGQGSYGYTF
TRBJ2-5	TRBV7-9	NA	CASSLVRGRETQYF
TRBJ2-7	TRBV18	NA	CASSQYGAGETYEQYF
TRBJ2-3	TRBV7-2	NA	CASSFETSGGDTQYF
TRBJ1-1	TRBV6-5	NA	CASSYPGGTGRTEAFF
TRBJ2-5	TRBV6-2/TRBV6-3	NA	CASSGGRRGTRPHQETQYF
TRBJ2-6	TRBV4-1	NA	CASSQRQGARGANVLTF
TRBJ1-2	TRBV5-1	NA	CASSFTGNYGYTF
TRBJ2-1	TRBV18	NA	CASSPERVAGAGEQFF
TRBJ2-2	TRBV27	NA	CASSWQGTNTGELFF
TRBJ2-2	TRBV7-2	NA	CASSLGAGGTGELFF
TRBJ2-2	TRBV7-8	NA	CASSLPGTGELFF
TRBJ1-2	TRBV10-3	NA	CAATGGGLGYTF
TRBJ2-2	TRBV6-1	NA	CASSDPFWTGKNTGELFF
TRBJ2-5	TRBV3-1/TRBV3-2	once	CASSQRGGARETQYF
TRBJ2-5	TRBV27	NA	CASSFERSPQETQYF
TRBJ2-1	TRBV2	NA	CASIITEGISGNEQFF
TRBJ2-1	TRBV19	NA	CASRRGSLAGSNEQFF
TRBJ1-2	TRBV20-1	NA	CSASDRAGYTF
TRBJ2-5	TRBV27	NA	CASTWTSGGHETQYF
TRBJ1-2	TRBV27	NA	CASSLAGGLSYTF
TRBJ2-7	TRBV2	NA	CASRFRGGVRARSSYEQYF
TRBJ2-5	TRBV6-2/TRBV6-3	NA	CASSSPAGGQETQYF
TRBJ2-7	TRBV6-5	NA	CASSPSGGSYEQYF
TRBJ1-2	TRBV10-2	few	CASSESAGHGNYGYTF
TRBJ2-3	TRBV6-5	NA	CASSKTGPDTQYF
TRBJ1-5	TRBV25-1	NA	CASSPPGQYSNQPQHF
TRBJ2-3	TRBV6-5	NA	CASSPAGGPDTQYF
TRBJ2-2	TRBV5-4	NA	CASSLAGGTGELFF
TRBJ2-7	TRBV12-5	NA	CASGSGTLFGGTYEQYF
TRBJ1-1	TRBV7-9	once	CASSSRTGRFTEAFF
TRBJ1-2	TRBV6-1	NA	CASSEIQGASGYTF
TRBJ2-7	TRBV18	NA	CASSQIAGQGAVEQYF
TRBJ1-1	TRBV15	NA	CATSPIRGGTEAFF